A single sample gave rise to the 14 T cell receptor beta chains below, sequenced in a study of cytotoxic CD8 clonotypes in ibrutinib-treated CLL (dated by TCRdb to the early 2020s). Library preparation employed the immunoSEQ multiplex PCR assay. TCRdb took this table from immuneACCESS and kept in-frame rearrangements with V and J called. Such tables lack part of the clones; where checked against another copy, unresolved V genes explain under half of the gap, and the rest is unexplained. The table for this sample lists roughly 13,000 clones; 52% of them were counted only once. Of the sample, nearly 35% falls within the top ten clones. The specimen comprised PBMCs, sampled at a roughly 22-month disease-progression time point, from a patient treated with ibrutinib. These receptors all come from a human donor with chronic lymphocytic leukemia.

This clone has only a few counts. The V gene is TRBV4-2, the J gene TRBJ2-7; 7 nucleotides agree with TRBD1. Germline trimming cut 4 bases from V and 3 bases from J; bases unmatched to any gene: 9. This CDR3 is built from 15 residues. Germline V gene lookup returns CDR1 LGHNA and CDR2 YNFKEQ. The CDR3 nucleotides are TGTGCCAGCAGCCCTCGACAGGGAAGAGACTACGAGCAGTACTTC. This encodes CASSPRQGRDYEQYF.

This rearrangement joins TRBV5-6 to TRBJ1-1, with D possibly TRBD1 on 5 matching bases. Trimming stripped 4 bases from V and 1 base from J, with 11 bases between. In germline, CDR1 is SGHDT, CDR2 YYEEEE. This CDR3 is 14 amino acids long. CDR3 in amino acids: CASSPGGENTEAFF. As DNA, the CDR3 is TGTGCCAGCAGCCCCGGGGGAGAGAACACTGAAGCTTTCTTT.

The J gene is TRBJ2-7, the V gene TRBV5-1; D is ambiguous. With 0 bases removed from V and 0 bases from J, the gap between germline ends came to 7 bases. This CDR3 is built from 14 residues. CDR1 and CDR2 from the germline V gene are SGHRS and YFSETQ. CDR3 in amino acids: CASSLAGDSYEQYF. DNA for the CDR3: TGCGCCAGCAGCTTGGCGGGCGACTCCTACGAGCAGTACTTC.

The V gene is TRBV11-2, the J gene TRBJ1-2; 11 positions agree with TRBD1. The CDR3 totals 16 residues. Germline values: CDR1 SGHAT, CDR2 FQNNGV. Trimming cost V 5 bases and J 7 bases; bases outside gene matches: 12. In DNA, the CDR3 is TGTGCCAGCAGCATGGGGACAGGGGGGTTGAGGAGTGGCTACACCTTC. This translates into CASSMGTGGLRSGYTF.

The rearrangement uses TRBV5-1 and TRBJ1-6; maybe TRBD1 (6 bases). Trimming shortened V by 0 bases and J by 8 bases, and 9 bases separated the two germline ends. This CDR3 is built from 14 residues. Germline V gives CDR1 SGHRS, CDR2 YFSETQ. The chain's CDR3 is CASSLEAGDSPLHF. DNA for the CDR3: TGCGCCAGCAGCTTGGAGGCAGGGGATTCACCCCTCCACTTT.

The CDR3 loop is CASSATGRGGELFF. The CDR3 nucleotides are TGTGCCAGCAGCGCGACAGGTCGCGGCGGGGAGCTGTTTTTT. This chain connects TRBV9 to TRBJ2-2, with D perhaps TRBD1 (6 bases). The germline CDR1 and CDR2 sequences are SGDLS and YYNGEE. The V end was cut by 3 bases, the J end by 7 bases, with 13 bases between. This CDR3 has 14 amino acids.

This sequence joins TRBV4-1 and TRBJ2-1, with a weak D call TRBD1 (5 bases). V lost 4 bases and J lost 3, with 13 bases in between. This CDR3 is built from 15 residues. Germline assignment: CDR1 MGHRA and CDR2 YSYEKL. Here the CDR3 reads CASSPQGLDYNEQFF. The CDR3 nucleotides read TGCGCCAGCAGCCCCCAGGGCCTGGACTACAATGAGCAGTTCTTC.

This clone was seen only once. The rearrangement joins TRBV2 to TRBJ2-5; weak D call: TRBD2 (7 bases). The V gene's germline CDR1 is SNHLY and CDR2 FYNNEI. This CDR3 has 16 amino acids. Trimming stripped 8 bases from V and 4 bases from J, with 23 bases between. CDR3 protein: CASGEGGGLLGETQYF. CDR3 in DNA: TGTGCCAGCGGCGAAGGGGGGGGCCTTCTAGGAGAGACCCAGTACTTC.

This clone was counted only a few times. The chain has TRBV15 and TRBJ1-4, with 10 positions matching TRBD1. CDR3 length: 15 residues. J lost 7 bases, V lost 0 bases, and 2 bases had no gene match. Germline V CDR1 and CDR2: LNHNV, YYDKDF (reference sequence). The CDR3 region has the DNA TGTGCCACCAGCAGAGAGACAGGGGGCATTGAAAAACTGTTTTTT. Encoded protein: CATSRETGGIEKLFF.

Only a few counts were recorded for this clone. This CDR3 reads CASSPLRQGSYEQYF. CDR3 DNA sequence: TGTGCCAGCTCACCACTTAGGCAGGGCTCCTACGAGCAGTACTTC. This rearrangement joins TRBV18 to TRBJ2-7, with TRBD1 as a possible D gene (5 bases). The CDR3 has 15 amino acids. CDR1 and CDR2 (germline): KGHSH, LQKENI. V was trimmed by 1 base and J by 0 bases, leaving 10 bases between them.

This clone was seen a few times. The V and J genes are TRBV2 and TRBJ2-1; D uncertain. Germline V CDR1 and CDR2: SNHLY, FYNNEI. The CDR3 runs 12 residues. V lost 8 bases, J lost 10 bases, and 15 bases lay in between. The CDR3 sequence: CASGVHTTEQFF. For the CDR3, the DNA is TGTGCCAGCGGGGTCCACACCACGGAGCAGTTCTTC.

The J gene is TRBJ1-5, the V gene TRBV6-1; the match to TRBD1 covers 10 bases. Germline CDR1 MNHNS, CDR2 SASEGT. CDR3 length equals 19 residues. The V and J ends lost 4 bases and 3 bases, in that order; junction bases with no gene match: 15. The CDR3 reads CASSGLWDRGLAYNQPQHF. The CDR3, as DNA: TGTGCCAGCAGTGGTTTATGGGACAGGGGTCTCGCCTACAATCAGCCCCAGCATTTT.

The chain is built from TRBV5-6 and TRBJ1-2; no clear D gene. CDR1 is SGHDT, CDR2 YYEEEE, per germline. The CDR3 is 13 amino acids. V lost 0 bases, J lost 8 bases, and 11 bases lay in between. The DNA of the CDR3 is TGTGCCAGCAGCTTGGCGGGTATGGAAGGCTACACCTTC. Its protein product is CASSLAGMEGYTF.

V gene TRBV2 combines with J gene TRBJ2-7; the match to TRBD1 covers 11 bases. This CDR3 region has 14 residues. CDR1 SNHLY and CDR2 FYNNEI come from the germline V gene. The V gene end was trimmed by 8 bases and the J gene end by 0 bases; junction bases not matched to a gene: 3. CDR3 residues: CASLGQGGSYEQYF. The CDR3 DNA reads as TGTGCCAGCCTGGGACAGGGGGGCTCCTACGAGCAGTACTTC.